This TCR beta chain was recovered during a study of radiation and T cells in renal cell carcinoma. With respect to this clone: The identical CDR3 is also encoded by other nucleotide sequences in the sample.

The time point is: blood 4 weeks post-SBRT, at nephrectomy. The treatment denotes: 15 Gy SBRT to primary tumor, nephrectomy 4 weeks later. Radiation-treated patients gave blood at baseline, week 2 and week 4. CDR3 size: 13 residues. V lost 3 bases to trimming and J lost 0 bases, with 5 bases between them. CDR1 KGHSH and CDR2 LQKENI come from the germline V gene. Here immunoSEQ multiplex PCR was the method, and the copy in TCRdb shows in-frame clones only, minus some. Of 120,000 to 150,000 clones in the sample, about 88% were seen once. This rearrangement joins TRBV18 to TRBJ1-1; no firm D call. This clonotype was sampled from a woman in her fifties or sixties with renal cell carcinoma. The sample here was blood, taken from a patient whose treatment included radiotherapy and nephrectomy. CDR3: CASSPDLNTEAFF. The CDR3 nucleotides are TGTGCCAGCTCACCGGACCTGAACACTGAAGCTTTCTTT.